The 2 T cell receptor beta chains reported below all come from one sample, sequenced in a study of T cells after yellow fever vaccination. TCRdb passed the 5' RACE reads through MiXCR, listing each CDR3 protein once. The sample yields around 260,000 distinct CDR3 sequences, 5.2% seen once. Specimen: CD4+ T cells sorted from PBMCs, collected on the day of the yellow fever booster vaccination. The source is a man aged 18-30 years who received the YFV17D yellow fever vaccine.

This clonotype was counted a few times. The J gene is TRBJ2-2, the V gene TRBV18; 7 bases map to TRBD1. Germline V gene sequence: CDR1 KGHSH, CDR2 LQKENI. The CDR3 contains 15 residues. The V segment lost 3 bases and the J segment 8 bases; nucleotides outside the gene matches: 9. The CDR3 spells CASSPGQAPGGELFF. The CDR3 bases are TGTGCCAGCTCACCCGGACAGGCTCCGGGAGGGGAGCTGTTTTTT.

The chain has TRBV13 and TRBJ2-3, with D possibly TRBD2 on 7 matching bases. CDR1 is PRHDT and CDR2 is FYEKMQ in the germline V gene (reference sequence). The CDR3 has 17 residues. Trimming took 2 bases from V and 0 from J, leaving 15 bases between them. CDR3: CASSLRRGGPSTDTQYF. Written as DNA, the CDR3 is TGTGCCAGCAGCTTAAGAAGGGGGGGACCGAGCACAGATACGCAGTATTTT.